The 19 T cell receptor beta chains presented below share a single source sample, sequenced in a study of blood T cell repertoires in COVID-19. Only in-frame clones appear in the TCRdb table, and some are missing; sequencing was by immunoSEQ multiplex PCR. The sample lists about 310,000 clones, almost 90% occurring once. Sequenced sample: peripheral blood. Source of these receptors: a woman in her thirties or forties with COVID-19, enrolled during active disease.

The chain has TRBV18 and TRBJ2-7; D remains unclear. The germline V and J ends were trimmed by 2 bases and 5 bases, with 4 bases remaining between them. This CDR3 is 11 amino acids long. The germline V gene encodes CDR1 KGHSH and CDR2 LQKENI. The DNA of the CDR3 is TGTGCCAGCTCACCATCCAACGAGCAGTACTTC. It specifies CASSPSNEQYF.

In this sample, this clone turned up once. The V call is TRBV5-7, the J call TRBJ1-2, with 7 bases matching TRBD1. TRBV5-7 has ORF status, its function being uncertain. The CDR3 sequence is 15 residues long. V gave up 3 bases and J gave up 4 bases; unmatched junction bases: 9. DNA for the CDR3: TGTGCCAGCAGCTGCCGCCCGACAGGGATCTATGGCTACACCTTC. This encodes CASSCRPTGIYGYTF.

V and J are TRBV6-2 or TRBV6-3 and TRBJ1-5; 7 positions agree with TRBD1. The CDR3 is 13 amino acids. Unmatched junction bases numbered 5, after V lost 5 bases and J lost 7 bases. The germline V gene has CDR1 MNHEY and CDR2 SVGEGT. The CDR3 loop is CASSDDRVQPQHF. CDR3 in DNA: TGTGCCAGCAGTGACGACAGGGTCCAGCCCCAGCATTTT.

To note about this clone: The sample holds other DNA sequences that translate to the same CDR3. The chain has TRBV12-3 or TRBV12-4 and TRBJ2-7; no clear D gene. The CDR3 covers 11 residues. V was trimmed by 5 bases and J by 3 bases, leaving 5 bases between them. DNA for the CDR3: TGTGCCAGCAGTCTTTACTACGAGCAGTACTTC. Its protein product is CASSLYYEQYF.

The chain uses TRBV18 and TRBJ2-3, with unresolved D. CDR1 KGHSH and CDR2 LQKENI come from the germline V gene. Trimming pared 2 bases from V and 6 bases from J, leaving 9 bases between. The CDR3 spans 13 residues. The DNA for the CDR3 is TGTGCCAGCTCACCATCGGCCGGGGATACGCAGTATTTT. This sequence encodes CASSPSAGDTQYF.

The J gene is TRBJ2-1, the V gene TRBV18; possibly TRBD1 for D (5 bases). The CDR3 runs 13 residues. V was cut by 6 bases and J by 3 bases, with 9 bases left in between. Germline V lookup: CDR1 KGHSH, CDR2 LQKENI. CDR3 protein: CASSLQGYNEQFF. In nucleotides, the CDR3 is TGTGCCAGCTCGCTTCAGGGCTACAATGAGCAGTTCTTC.

The rearrangement joins TRBV5-1 to TRBJ1-3; 9 bases line up with TRBD1. The V segment lost 4 bases and the J segment 7 bases; nucleotides outside the gene matches: 9. CDR3 length: 15 residues. The germline V gene has CDR1 SGHRS and CDR2 YFSETQ. Here the CDR3 DNA reads TGCGCCAGCAGCGCAGGGACAGGGATAAGTAACACCATATATTTT. It is translated as CASSAGTGISNTIYF.

The V and J genes are TRBV7-5 and TRBJ2-3; the D call TRBD1 from the table was never checked on the DNA. TRBV7-5 has pseudogene status. The CDR3 consists of 17 residues. CDR3 residues: CARSREKTGRRRDTQYF. The CDR3, as DNA: TGTGCCAGATCGAGAGAAAAGACAGGCCGCCGAAGGGATACGCAGTATTTT.

V gene TRBV4-3 combines with J gene TRBJ2-2, with TRBD2 matching over 7 bases. This CDR3 is 15 amino acids long. Germline CDR1 is LGHNA and CDR2 is YSLEER. V lost 0 bases, J lost 7 bases, and 5 bases stayed unmatched. In DNA form, the CDR3 reads TGCGCCAGCAGCCAAGAACTAGCGCTAAGCGGGGAGCTGTTTTTT. Protein sequence: CASSQELALSGELFF.

A single count supports this clone. The V gene is TRBV6-1, the J gene TRBJ2-7; D is undetermined. V was pared by 1 base and J by 3 bases, with 10 bases between. Per germline, CDR1 MNHNS and CDR2 SASEGT. The CDR3 is 14 amino acids. As DNA, the CDR3 is TGTGCCAGCAGTGAAGACTGGGCAGGCTACGAGCAGTACTTC. As protein: CASSEDWAGYEQYF.

This clone was seen just once. The V and J genes are TRBV29-1 and TRBJ1-1; no reliable D call. The CDR3 contains 15 residues. Germline lookup yields CDR1 SQVTM and CDR2 ANQGSEA. V was pared by 1 base and J by 1 base, with 13 bases between. The CDR3 region has the DNA TGCAGCGTTGAAGCGCACGGGTTGGGGAACACTGAAGCTTTCTTT. Translated: CSVEAHGLGNTEAFF.

The chain joins TRBV28 to TRBJ1-1; no reliable D call. This CDR3 has 14 residues. V dropped 2 bases and J dropped 0 bases, with 7 bases sitting between them. Germline V gene lookup returns CDR1 MDHEN and CDR2 SYDVKM. CDR3 in DNA: TGTGCCAGCAGTTTAGGGAGTTTGAACACTGAAGCTTTCTTT. Translating gives CASSLGSLNTEAFF.

The chain has TRBV4-3 and TRBJ1-6; D possibly corresponds to TRBD1 (5 bases). Germline V lookup: CDR1 LGHNA, CDR2 YSLEER. Trimming pared 0 bases from V and 8 bases from J, leaving 11 bases between. The CDR3 sequence is 15 residues long. Here the CDR3 reads CASSQEGQGDSPLHF. In DNA, the CDR3 is TGCGCCAGCAGCCAAGAGGGGCAGGGTGATTCACCCCTCCACTTT.

This clone was counted only a few times. The V call is TRBV7-8, the J call TRBJ2-7, with 10 positions matching TRBD2. This CDR3 contains 15 residues. Germline CDR1 and CDR2: SGHVS and FQNEAQ. The V segment lost 0 bases and the J segment 2 bases; nucleotides outside the gene matches: 1. The CDR3 DNA sequence: TGTGCCAGCAGCTTAGCTAGCGGGAGGACCTACGAGCAGTACTTC. Translating it yields CASSLASGRTYEQYF.

This sequence joins TRBV6-6 and TRBJ2-2, with 7 bases fitting TRBD1. V was pared by 6 bases and J by 6 bases, with 10 bases of the junction left unmatched. CDR1 and CDR2 from the germline V gene are MNHNY and SVGAGI (reference sequence). CDR3 length equals 15 residues. CDR3 region: CASRGRDSGPGELFF. CDR3 nucleotide sequence: TGTGCCAGCAGGGGACGGGACAGCGGACCCGGGGAGCTGTTTTTT.

The rearrangement joins TRBV29-1 to TRBJ2-5; maybe TRBD1 (7 bases). The germline V and J ends were trimmed by 4 bases and 5 bases, with 11 bases remaining between them. The CDR3 is 12 amino acids. The germline V gene has CDR1 SQVTM and CDR2 ANQGSEA. Here the CDR3 reads CSVAAGGETQYF. CDR3 sequence (DNA): TGCAGCGTTGCGGCAGGGGGGGAGACCCAGTACTTC.

V gene TRBV7-6 combines with J gene TRBJ2-7, with TRBD2 identical over 8 bases. The CDR3 sequence is 19 residues long. CDR1 is SGHVS, CDR2 FNYEAQ, per germline. Trimming cost V 3 bases and J 0 bases; bases outside gene matches: 16. The CDR3 region has the DNA TGTGCCAGCAGCTTCCCATCGGGGGGTACCAGCGGGAGCTCCTACGAGCAGTACTTC. This sequence encodes CASSFPSGGTSGSSYEQYF.

The chain has TRBV5-1 and TRBJ2-5, with TRBD2 matching 8 bases. The CDR3 loop spans 15 amino acids. V trimming: 2 bases; J trimming: 4 bases; junction bases outside the gene matches: 7. Germline V CDR1 and CDR2: SGHRS, YFSETQ. CDR3 protein: CASSLLAGSGETQYF. CDR3 DNA sequence: TGCGCCAGCAGCTTATTAGCGGGGAGCGGAGAGACCCAGTACTTC. The full variable domain, its missing parts supplied by reference TRBV5-1 and TRBJ2-5, is KAGVTQTPRYLIKTRGQQVTLSCSPISGHRSVSWYQQTPGQGLQFLFEYFSETQRNKGNFPGRFSGRQFSNSRSEMNVSTLELGDSALYLCASSLLAGSGETQYFGPGTRLLVL.

The chain links TRBV5-1 to TRBJ2-3, with 9 nucleotides matching TRBD2. Germline V gene data show CDR1 as SGHRS and CDR2 as YFSETQ. J was trimmed by 4 bases and V by 0 bases; bases with no gene match: 6. This CDR3 is 16 amino acids long. In DNA, the CDR3 is TGCGCCAGCAGCTTGGGACTTAGCGGGGGAGCAGATACGCAGTATTTT. As protein: CASSLGLSGGADTQYF.